A single sample is the source of the 21 T cell receptor beta chains below, sequenced in a study of blood T cells in healthy people across ages. Sample-barcoded 5' priming and a J-beta primer mix drove a second PCR of about 6 to 12 cycles. TCRdb redid the calling of the 5' RACE reads with MiXCR, one entry per CDR3 protein. The sample contains hundreds of thousands of distinct CDR3 sequences, nearly 60% of which appear only once. The sample consisted of blood. All receptors come from a man younger than 45 in good health.

The genes are TRBV28 and TRBJ2-3, with D perhaps matching TRBD2 (5 bases). The CDR3 covers 13 residues. V dropped 6 bases and J dropped 10 bases, with 17 bases sitting between them. From germline, CDR1 is MDHEN and CDR2 SYDVKM. CDR3 amino acids: CASRPHGNDPQYF. In DNA, the CDR3 is TGTGCCAGCAGACCACACGGGAACGATCCGCAGTATTTT.

The rearrangement uses TRBV7-7 and TRBJ2-1; TRBD1 matches at 8 bases. The germline V gene has CDR1 SSHAT and CDR2 FNYEAQ (reference sequence). The CDR3 has 15 amino acids. V gave up 5 bases and J gave up 8 bases; unmatched junction bases: 11. The CDR3 DNA sequence: TGTGCCAGCAGCCCCGGACAGGGTTTTTTCCATGAGCAGTTCTTC. Its protein product is CASSPGQGFFHEQFF.

The gene calls are TRBV27 and TRBJ2-5; TRBD1 is a possible D gene (5 bases). CDR3 length: 16 residues. Germline CDR1 is MNHEY and CDR2 is SMNVEV (reference sequence). The V end lost 3 bases, the J end lost 5 bases, and 19 bases lay between the germline ends. DNA for the CDR3: TGTGCCAGCAGTTTGGTTTCAGGGAAGGTTATTGAGACCCAGTACTTC. Encoded protein: CASSLVSGKVIETQYF.

This clonotype was found once. J is TRBJ2-7 and V is TRBV20-1; the D gene is possibly TRBD2 (5 bases). Trimming pared 1 base from V and 2 bases from J, leaving 15 bases between. The V gene's germline CDR1 is DFQATT and CDR2 SNEGSKA (reference sequence). This CDR3 comprises 15 residues. CDR3 residues: CSARVGGPSTYEQYF. The CDR3 bases are TGCAGTGCTAGAGTCGGAGGACCCTCTACCTACGAGCAGTACTTC.

CDR3 in amino acids: CASSSQGANGELFF. CDR3 in DNA: TGCGCCAGCAGCTCACAGGGGGCCAACGGGGAGCTGTTTTTT. The chain uses TRBV5-1 and TRBJ2-2, with 9 positions matching TRBD1. This CDR3 region has 14 residues. With V trimmed by 3 bases and J by 7 bases, 4 bases remained unmatched. The germline CDR1 and CDR2 sequences are SGHRS and YFSETQ.

CDR3 residues: CASSYTGVHSPLHF. The CDR3 nucleotides are TGTGCCAGCAGTTACACAGGGGTACATTCACCCCTCCACTTT. V is TRBV6-6 and J is TRBJ1-6, with 7 bases aligning to TRBD1. J was trimmed by 8 bases and V by 2 bases; bases with no gene match: 3. The V gene's germline CDR1 is MNHNY and CDR2 SVGAGI (reference sequence). This CDR3 region has 14 residues.

The chain carries TRBV13 and TRBJ1-1; D remains ambiguous. Germline V CDR1 and CDR2: PRHDT, FYEKMQ (reference sequence). V was shortened by 5 bases and J by 3 bases, with 16 bases between the two germline ends. This CDR3 has 15 residues. The CDR3 coding sequence is TGTGCCAGCAGCGCCAGAAATGGTCGGGACACTGAAGCTTTCTTT. Residues: CASSARNGRDTEAFF.

This clonotype was counted between two and nine times. V and J are TRBV4-2 and TRBJ2-3; D remains ambiguous. V was pared by 4 bases and J by 0 bases, with 11 bases between. Germline loops: CDR1 LGHNA, CDR2 YNFKEQ. This CDR3 has 15 amino acids. CDR3 nucleotides: TGTGCCAGCAGCCTCCGGAGTGATAGCACAGATACGCAGTATTTT. Its translation is CASSLRSDSTDTQYF.

The chain has TRBV4-2 and TRBJ2-7, with TRBD2 matching over 8 bases. The CDR3 runs to 15 residues. Trimming removed 0 bases from V and 7 bases from J; junction bases left unmatched: 8. Germline loops: CDR1 LGHNA, CDR2 YNFKEQ. CDR3 sequence (DNA): TGTGCCAGCAGCCAAGATCGGGAGGGCTACAATGAGCAGTACTTC. Protein sequence: CASSQDREGYNEQYF.

This clonotype was seen only once. The chain has TRBV5-6 and TRBJ1-5, with D uncertain. CDR1 SGHDT and CDR2 YYEEEE come from the germline V gene. The CDR3 covers 15 residues. The germline V and J ends were trimmed by 2 bases and 0 bases, with 9 bases remaining between them. Written as DNA, the CDR3 is TGTGCCAGCAGCTTCGGACTTAATAGCAATCAGCCCCAGCATTTT. Translation gives CASSFGLNSNQPQHF. The complete variable domain, with remaining parts taken from reference TRBV5-6 and TRBJ1-5, reads DAGVTQSPTHLIKTRGQQVTLRCSPKSGHDTVSWYQQALGQGPQFIFQYYEEEERQRGNFPDRFSGHQFPNYSSELNVNALLLGDSALYLCASSFGLNSNQPQHFGDGTRLSIL.

V is TRBV7-2 and J is TRBJ2-6; no clear D. Trimming removed 5 bases from V and 0 bases from J, with 5 bases in between. The CDR3 loop spans 14 amino acids. Germline V gene data show CDR1 as SGHTA and CDR2 as FQGNSA. The CDR3 sequence: CASSMNSGANVLTF. For the CDR3, the DNA is TGTGCCAGCAGCATGAACTCTGGGGCCAACGTCCTGACTTTC.

The chain is built from TRBV20-1 and TRBJ1-5, with no clear D. V dropped 8 bases and J dropped 2 bases, with 13 bases sitting between them. The CDR3 contains 13 residues. Germline-derived CDR1 and CDR2 are DFQATT and SNEGSKA (reference sequence). CDR3 coding DNA: TGCAGTTGTGATGCGAAGGGCAATCAGCCCCAGCATTTT. Its protein product is CSCDAKGNQPQHF.

Notes on this clonotype: Relative to the germline gene, one junction end is altered; a read error may explain this. The gene calls are TRBV11-2 and TRBJ2-3, with D perhaps given as TRBD1 or TRBD2 (5 bases each). CDR3 length: 16 residues. The germline V gene has CDR1 SGHAT and CDR2 FQNNGV. The CDR3 sequence is CASSLGRGRLTDTLYF. Here the CDR3 DNA reads TGTGCCAGCAGCTTAGGCCGGGGAAGACTGACAGATACGCTGTATTTT. Supplemented by reference TRBV11-2 and TRBJ2-3, the full variable domain reads EAGVAQSPRYKIIEKRQSVAFWCNPISGHATLYWYQQILGQGPKLLIQFQNNGVVDDSQLPKDRFSAERLKGVDSTLKIQPAKLEDSAVYLCASSLGRGRLTDTLYFGPGTRLTVL.

This rearrangement joins TRBV6-5 to TRBJ2-2; D is perhaps TRBD1 (5 bases). This CDR3 is built from 13 residues. Trimming pared 5 bases from V and 11 bases from J, leaving 15 bases between. CDR1 and CDR2 from the germline V gene are MNHEY and SVGAGI. The CDR3 loop reads CASSTQGVGELFF. CDR3 coding DNA: TGTGCCAGCAGTACCCAGGGCGTTGGAGAGCTGTTTTTT.

The CDR3 loop is CSVWGFNEKLFF. The CDR3 bases are TGCAGTGTGTGGGGTTTTAATGAAAAACTGTTTTTT. The gene calls are TRBV20-1 and TRBJ1-4, with D hard to call. Germline V CDR1 and CDR2: DFQATT, SNEGSKA (reference sequence). The CDR3 has 12 amino acids. Trimming left V 7 bases short and J 4 bases short, with 10 bases between.

The chain links TRBV7-9 to TRBJ2-7; D is undetermined. V was cut by 2 bases and J by 1 base, with 9 bases left in between. Germline values: CDR1 SEHNR, CDR2 FQNEAQ (reference sequence). This CDR3 has 14 amino acids. The CDR3 sequence: CASSLPETSYEQYF. CDR3 coding DNA: TGTGCCAGCAGCTTACCAGAAACTTCCTACGAGCAGTACTTC.

The chain joins TRBV7-9 to TRBJ2-7, with 9 bases identical to TRBD2. Looked up from germline, CDR1 is SEHNR and CDR2 is FQNEAQ (reference sequence). The ends lost 0 bases at V and 0 bases at J; junction bases unmatched: 6. This CDR3 has 17 residues. The DNA for the CDR3 is TGTGCCAGCAGCTTAGCGTTTAGCGGGAGAATCTCCTACGAGCAGTACTTC. The encoded protein is CASSLAFSGRISYEQYF.

The chain joins TRBV30 to TRBJ2-4; D is uncertain. The better agreement between TRBJ2-7 and the DNA end casts doubt on the J call. This CDR3 has 14 amino acids. CDR1 and CDR2 from the germline V gene are GTSNPN and SVGIG (reference sequence). The CDR3 nucleotides are TGTGCCTGGACTTCAAGCAGGTTGTCCTACGAGCAGTACTTC. It yields the protein CAWTSSRLSYEQYF.

This clonotype was seen many times. The chain is built from TRBV6-2 or TRBV6-3 and TRBJ1-2; D remains ambiguous. The germline V and J ends were trimmed by 3 bases and 2 bases, with 10 bases remaining between them. The CDR3 runs to 14 residues. Germline V gives CDR1 MNHEY, CDR2 SVGEGT. The CDR3 region has the DNA TGTGCCAGCAGTTATCTCGCTGGGAACTATGGCTACACCTTC. Translated: CASSYLAGNYGYTF.

Of note for this clonotype: A clone one base away is much larger, so this may be a read error. DNA of the CDR3: TGTGCCAGCAGCCCCCGCCTCCATGATGAGCAGTACTTC. The encoded protein is CASSPRLHDEQYF. V gene TRBV4-2 combines with J gene TRBJ2-7; D remains ambiguous. From germline, CDR1 is LGHNA and CDR2 YNFKEQ. The germline V and J ends were trimmed by 4 bases and 7 bases, with 14 bases remaining between them. The CDR3 runs 13 residues.

The chain combines TRBV7-9 with TRBJ1-5; 9 nucleotides align to TRBD1. J was trimmed by 4 bases and V by 4 bases; bases with no gene match: 2. Per the germline V gene, CDR1 is SEHNR and CDR2 is FQNEAQ (reference sequence). The CDR3 runs to 14 residues. The CDR3 loop reads CASSWDRDNQPQHF. DNA of the CDR3: TGTGCCAGCAGCTGGGACAGGGATAATCAGCCCCAGCATTTT.